Below, 22 T cell receptor beta chains from the same sample are listed, as sequenced in a study of blood T cell repertoires in COVID-19 (dated by TCRdb to the early 2020s). The library was produced with the immunoSEQ multiplex PCR assay. Imported from immuneACCESS, the table was reduced by TCRdb to in-frame sequences with V and J called. These copies leave out some clones; in studies compared against another copy, an unresolved V gene accounts for under half, and the cause of the remainder is not known. Recorded for this sample are some 87,000 clones; roughly four fifths of them occurred a single time. Jointly, the top ten make up about 24% of the sample. Sequencing was done on a sample of peripheral blood. The receptors originated from a human donor in a cohort sampled during active COVID-19.

This clone was recorded once. This chain connects TRBV15 to TRBJ1-1; a weak D match, TRBD1 (5 bases). Germline V CDR1 and CDR2: LNHNV, YYDKDF (reference sequence). V was clipped by 5 bases and J by 4 bases, with 14 bases between them. The CDR3 contains 14 residues. This CDR3 is CATSWGLGGTEAFF. The DNA for the CDR3 is TGTGCCACCAGCTGGGGTCTCGGGGGCACTGAAGCTTTCTTT.

CDR3 DNA: TGTGCCAGCAGCTTAGAAGTGGGGGCGAATTCACCCCTCCACTTT. This encodes CASSLEVGANSPLHF. The V call is TRBV7-2, the J call TRBJ1-6, with D possibly TRBD1 on 6 matching bases. The germline V and J ends were trimmed by 1 base and 7 bases, with 11 bases remaining between them. This CDR3 is 15 amino acids long. Germline loops: CDR1 SGHTA, CDR2 FQGNSA.

This sequence joins TRBV28 and TRBJ1-3; 7 bases agree with TRBD1. The CDR3 is 16 amino acids. Germline V gives CDR1 MDHEN, CDR2 SYDVKM. Trimming cost V 6 bases and J 4 bases; bases outside gene matches: 12. CDR3 loop: CASSPRTGRRGNTIYF. DNA of the CDR3: TGTGCCAGCAGCCCAAGGACAGGCCGGCGGGGAAACACCATATATTTT.

With respect to this clone: The junction departs from the called germline gene at one end, perhaps through a read error. The chain is built from TRBV7-6 and TRBJ2-1, with 9 bases that match TRBD2. CDR3 length equals 14 residues. Germline assignment: CDR1 SGHVS and CDR2 FNYEAQ. CDR3 coding DNA: TGTGCCAGCAGCTTACAGGAGGCGGGAGGGAATCGGATCTTC. It codes for CASSLQEAGGNRIF.

The table lists this clone with a count of one. J is TRBJ1-3 and V is TRBV19, with D unresolved. The CDR3 has 15 amino acids. The germline V gene encodes CDR1 LNHDA and CDR2 SQIVND (reference sequence). V lost 7 bases, J lost 0 bases, and 13 bases lay in between. CDR3 coding DNA: TGTGCCAGTAACCCGCGCTTGAGCTCTGGAAACACCATATATTTT. As protein: CASNPRLSSGNTIYF.

The chain combines TRBV7-9 with TRBJ1-4; a possible D gene is TRBD1 (5 bases). V lost 2 bases and J 0 bases, leaving 10 bases between the germline ends. From germline, CDR1 is SEHNR and CDR2 FQNEAQ (reference sequence). CDR3 size: 16 residues. The CDR3 loop is CASSLFSGATNEKLFF. Written as DNA, the CDR3 is TGTGCCAGCAGCTTATTCTCGGGGGCAACTAATGAAAAACTGTTTTTT. Together with reference TRBV7-9 and TRBJ1-4, the CDR3 gives the full variable domain: DTGVSQNPRHKITKRGQNVTFRCDPISEHNRLYWYRQTLGQGPEFLTYFQNEAQLEKSRLLSDRFSAERPKGSFSTLEIQRTEQGDSAMYLCASSLFSGATNEKLFFGSGTQLSVL.

The chain is built from TRBV5-1 and TRBJ2-3; no firm D call. Germline CDR1 SGHRS, CDR2 YFSETQ. V lost 1 base and J lost 2, with 5 bases in between. This CDR3 is 13 amino acids long. The CDR3 DNA sequence: TGCGCCAGCAGCTTGAAAGCCACAGATACGCAGTATTTT. This codes for CASSLKATDTQYF.

The chain uses TRBV6-6 and TRBJ2-7; no clear D. V shed 7 bases and J shed 0 bases, with 13 bases lying between them. Looked up from germline, CDR1 is MNHNY and CDR2 is SVGAGI (reference sequence). This CDR3 is 14 amino acids long. This CDR3 is CASIGTESSYEQYF. DNA for the CDR3: TGTGCCAGCATCGGTACGGAGAGCTCCTACGAGCAGTACTTC.

The rearrangement uses TRBV11-1 and TRBJ2-5; D is unclear. Trimming pared 4 bases from V and 5 bases from J, leaving 11 bases between. Germline CDR1 SGHAT, CDR2 FQDESV (reference sequence). This CDR3 spans 13 amino acids. The CDR3 sequence is CASSSEGDETQYF. DNA of the CDR3: TGTGCCAGCAGCTCAGAAGGAGATGAGACCCAGTACTTC.

The J gene is TRBJ1-5, the V gene TRBV28; a possible D gene is TRBD1 (6 bases). Trimming cost V 2 bases and J 1 base, with 12 bases left between them. The length of the CDR3 is 16 residues. The germline gives CDR1 MDHEN, CDR2 SYDVKM. This CDR3 is CASSLGTRGSNQPQHF. The DNA for the CDR3 is TGTGCCAGCAGTTTAGGGACAAGAGGGAGCAATCAGCCCCAGCATTTT.

The gene calls are TRBV14 and TRBJ2-7; 8 bases fit TRBD1. CDR1 is SGHDN and CDR2 is FVKESK in the germline V gene. The ends lost 2 bases at V and 3 bases at J; junction bases unmatched: 9. The CDR3 length is 16 residues. The CDR3 region is CASSQLGQGLNYEQYF. DNA for the CDR3: TGTGCCAGCAGCCAACTCGGACAGGGCCTCAACTACGAGCAGTACTTC. The variable domain in full, with the rest retrieved from reference TRBV14 and TRBJ2-7, is EAGVTQFPSHSVIEKGQTVTLRCDPISGHDNLYWYRRVMGKEIKFLLHFVKESKQDESGMPNNRFLAERTGGTYSTLKVQPAELEDSGVYFCASSQLGQGLNYEQYFGPGTRLTVT.

V and J are TRBV14 and TRBJ2-2; TRBD2 agrees at 10 bases. The V segment lost 0 bases and the J segment 5 bases; nucleotides outside the gene matches: 3. This CDR3 has 16 amino acids. Germline V gene data show CDR1 as SGHDN and CDR2 as FVKESK. CDR3 amino acids: CASSQEVAGGTGELFF. DNA of the CDR3: TGTGCCAGCAGCCAAGAGGTAGCGGGAGGTACCGGGGAGCTGTTTTTT.

This clone occurred a few times. V and J are TRBV11-1 and TRBJ2-7, with 9 bases fitting TRBD1. This CDR3 spans 15 amino acids. V gave up 4 bases and J gave up 2 bases; unmatched junction bases: 6. Per germline, CDR1 SGHAT and CDR2 FQDESV (reference sequence). The CDR3 sequence is CASSSGTGQAYEQYF. The DNA for the CDR3 is TGTGCCAGCAGCTCGGGGACAGGGCAAGCCTACGAGCAGTACTTC.

The J gene is TRBJ2-1, the V gene TRBV24-1, with D possibly being TRBD1 (6 bases). Germline CDR1 and CDR2: KGHDR and SFDVKD. Trimming removed 3 bases at V and 6 bases at J, with 23 bases between. This CDR3 is 18 amino acids long. The CDR3 is CATSDRRQESLGSNEQFF. CDR3 DNA sequence: TGTGCCACCAGTGATCGAAGACAGGAGTCCCTCGGCTCCAATGAGCAGTTCTTC.

This rearrangement joins TRBV3-1 (or the pseudogene TRBV3-2) to TRBJ1-2; 7 bases agree with TRBD1. After removal of 6 bases from V and 2 bases from J, the junction contained 9 bases not matched to a gene. The CDR3 contains 15 residues. The germline CDR1 and CDR2 sequences are LGHDT and YNNKEL (reference sequence). CDR3 region: CASSQGVWQNYGYTF. DNA of the CDR3: TGTGCCAGCAGTCAGGGGGTTTGGCAGAACTATGGCTACACCTTC.

The chain couples TRBV24-1 to TRBJ2-2, with D perhaps TRBD1 (5 bases). The ends were cut back, 6 bases at V and 0 bases at J, with 10 bases in the middle. CDR1 is KGHDR, CDR2 SFDVKD, per germline. This CDR3 comprises 15 residues. The CDR3 sequence: CATSRGASNTGELFF. For the CDR3, the DNA is TGTGCCACCAGTAGGGGTGCGTCGAACACCGGGGAGCTGTTTTTT.

The chain couples TRBV2 to TRBJ1-5; 9 bases line up with TRBD1. This CDR3 contains 13 residues. Germline V lookup: CDR1 SNHLY, CDR2 FYNNEI. V lost 6 bases, J lost 9 bases, and 6 bases stayed unmatched. The CDR3 sequence: CASRRTGEAPQHF. Here the CDR3 DNA reads TGTGCCAGCAGGAGGACAGGGGAAGCGCCCCAGCATTTT.

This clone was picked up a small number of times. V usage is TRBV5-1 and J usage is TRBJ2-7; D might be TRBD2 (5 bases). The CDR3 has 14 residues. Trimming removed 2 bases from V and 2 bases from J, with 11 bases in between. The germline V gene has CDR1 SGHRS and CDR2 YFSETQ. CDR3 sequence: CASSLEGRAYEQYF. Written as DNA, the CDR3 is TGCGCCAGCAGCTTAGAGGGAAGGGCCTACGAGCAGTACTTC.

The CDR3 spells CASSIRRASTDTQYF. CDR3 in DNA: TGTGCCAGCTCAATACGGAGGGCTAGCACAGATACGCAGTATTTT. The V call is TRBV18, the J call TRBJ2-3, with D possibly matching TRBD2 (6 bases). This CDR3 has 15 amino acids. CDR1 KGHSH and CDR2 LQKENI come from the germline V gene. V was trimmed by 5 bases and J by 0 bases, leaving 12 bases between them.

This clone appeared a few times. This chain connects TRBV18 to TRBJ2-7, with D perhaps TRBD1 (6 bases). Trimming stripped 2 bases from V and 1 base from J, with 12 bases between. Germline V CDR1 and CDR2: KGHSH, LQKENI. This CDR3 has 15 amino acids. CDR3 sequence: CASSPRGTQSYEQYF. The CDR3 DNA follows: TGTGCCAGCTCACCAAGGGGGACCCAGTCCTACGAGCAGTACTTC.

The chain combines TRBV6-2 or TRBV6-3 with TRBJ2-3; maybe TRBD2 (5 bases). CDR1 is MNHEY and CDR2 is SVGEGT in the germline V gene. Trimming shortened V by 4 bases and J by 6 bases, and 8 bases separated the two germline ends. The CDR3 is 12 amino acids. The chain's CDR3 is CASSLERDTQYF. CDR3 DNA: TGTGCCAGCAGTTTGGAGCGGGATACGCAGTATTTT.

The chain carries TRBV5-6 and TRBJ2-5; weak D call: TRBD2 (6 bases). This CDR3 contains 14 residues. Trimming removed 0 bases from V and 5 bases from J, with 11 bases in between. Germline CDR1 and CDR2: SGHDT and YYEEEE. For the CDR3, the DNA is TGTGCCAGCAGCTTGGCTCATGGGGGGGAGACCCAGTACTTC. Translation: CASSLAHGGETQYF.